This T cell receptor (beta chain) was captured in a study of T cell responses to AZD1222 COVID-19 vaccine. Study outcomes and limitations: As reported, nearly half of all spike-specific TCRs target variant regions that are unmutated.

The germline V gene encodes CDR1 SGHRS and CDR2 YFSETQ. The CDR3 runs 15 residues. Trimming took 0 bases from V and 3 from J; bases not matched to a gene: 2. With respect to this clone: Antigen specificity is unknown.

Profiled with immunoSEQ multiplex PCR; TCRdb holds only in-frame clones, not every one. The table lists some 150,000 clones, around 87% of them singletons. This clonotype originated in an adult who received the AZD1222 COVID-19 vaccine. This sequence joins TRBV5-1 and TRBJ1-2; 10 nucleotides line up with TRBD1. Source: peripheral blood, taken 28 days after the second AZD1222 dose. CDR3 sequence (DNA): TGCGCCAGCAGCTTGGAAGGGACAGGGGACTATGGCTACACCTTC. As protein: CASSLEGTGDYGYTF.